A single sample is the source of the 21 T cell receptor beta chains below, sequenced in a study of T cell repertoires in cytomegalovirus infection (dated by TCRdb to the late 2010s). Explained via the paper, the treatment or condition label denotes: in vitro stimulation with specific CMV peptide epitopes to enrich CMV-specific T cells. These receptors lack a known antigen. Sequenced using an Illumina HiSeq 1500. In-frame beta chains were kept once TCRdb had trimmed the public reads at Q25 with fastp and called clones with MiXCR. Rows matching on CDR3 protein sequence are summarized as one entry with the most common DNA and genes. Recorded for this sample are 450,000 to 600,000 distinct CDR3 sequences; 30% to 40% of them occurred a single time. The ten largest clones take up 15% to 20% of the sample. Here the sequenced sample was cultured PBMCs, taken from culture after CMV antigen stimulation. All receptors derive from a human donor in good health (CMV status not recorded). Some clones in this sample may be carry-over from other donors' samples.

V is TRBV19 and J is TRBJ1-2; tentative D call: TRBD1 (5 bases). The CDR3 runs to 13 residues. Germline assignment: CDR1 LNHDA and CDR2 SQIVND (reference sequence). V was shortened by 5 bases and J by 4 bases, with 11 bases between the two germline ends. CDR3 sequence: CASSAGGSYGYTF. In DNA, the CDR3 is TGTGCCAGTAGTGCCGGGGGGAGCTATGGCTACACCTTC.

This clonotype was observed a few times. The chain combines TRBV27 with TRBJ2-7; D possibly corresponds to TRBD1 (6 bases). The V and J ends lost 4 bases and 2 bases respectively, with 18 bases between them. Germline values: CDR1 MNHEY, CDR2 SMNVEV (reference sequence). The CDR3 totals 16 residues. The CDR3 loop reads CASSSPGALIAYEQYF. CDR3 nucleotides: TGTGCCAGCAGTTCTCCAGGGGCCCTCATCGCCTACGAGCAGTACTTC.

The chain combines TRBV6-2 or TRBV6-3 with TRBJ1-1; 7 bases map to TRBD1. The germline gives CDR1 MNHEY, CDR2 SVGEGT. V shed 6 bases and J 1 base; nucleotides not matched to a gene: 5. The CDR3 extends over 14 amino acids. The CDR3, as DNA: TGTGCCAGCAGGAGGGGGCAAAGGAACACTGAAGCTTTCTTT. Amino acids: CASRRGQRNTEAFF.

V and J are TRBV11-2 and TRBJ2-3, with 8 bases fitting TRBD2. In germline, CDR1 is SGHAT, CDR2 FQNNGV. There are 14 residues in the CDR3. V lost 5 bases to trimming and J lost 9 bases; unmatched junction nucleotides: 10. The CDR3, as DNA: TGTGCCAGCAGCCCGGAGTTGGGGACTAGGACGCAGTATTTT. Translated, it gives CASSPELGTRTQYF. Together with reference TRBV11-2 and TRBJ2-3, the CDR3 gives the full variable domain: EAGVAQSPRYKIIEKRQSVAFWCNPISGHATLYWYQQILGQGPKLLIQFQNNGVVDDSQLPKDRFSAERLKGVDSTLKIQPAKLEDSAVYLCASSPELGTRTQYFGPGTRLTVL.

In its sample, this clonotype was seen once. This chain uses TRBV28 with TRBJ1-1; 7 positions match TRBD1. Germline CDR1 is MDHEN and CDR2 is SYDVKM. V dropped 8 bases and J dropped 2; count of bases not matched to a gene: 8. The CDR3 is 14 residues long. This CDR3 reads CASAKRQGNTEAFF. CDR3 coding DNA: TGTGCCAGCGCCAAGCGACAGGGCAACACTGAAGCTTTCTTT.

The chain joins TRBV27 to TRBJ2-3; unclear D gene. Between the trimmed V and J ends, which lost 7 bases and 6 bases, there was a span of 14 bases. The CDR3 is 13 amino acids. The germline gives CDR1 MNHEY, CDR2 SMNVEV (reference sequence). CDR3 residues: CASKRTGLDTQYF. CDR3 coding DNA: TGTGCCAGCAAACGTACGGGTCTGGATACGCAGTATTTT.

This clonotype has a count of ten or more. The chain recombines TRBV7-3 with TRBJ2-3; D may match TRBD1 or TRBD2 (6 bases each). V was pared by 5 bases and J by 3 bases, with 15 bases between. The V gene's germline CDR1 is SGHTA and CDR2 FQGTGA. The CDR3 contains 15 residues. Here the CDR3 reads CASSLQGGRTDTQYF. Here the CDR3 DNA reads TGTGCCAGCAGCCTCCAAGGGGGGAGAACAGATACGCAGTATTTT.

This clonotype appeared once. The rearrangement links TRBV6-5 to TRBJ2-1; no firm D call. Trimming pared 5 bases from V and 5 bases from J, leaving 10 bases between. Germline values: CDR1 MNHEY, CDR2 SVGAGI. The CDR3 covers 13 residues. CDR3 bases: TGTGCCAGCAGTACGGGCACGGACAATGAGCAGTTCTTC. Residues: CASSTGTDNEQFF.

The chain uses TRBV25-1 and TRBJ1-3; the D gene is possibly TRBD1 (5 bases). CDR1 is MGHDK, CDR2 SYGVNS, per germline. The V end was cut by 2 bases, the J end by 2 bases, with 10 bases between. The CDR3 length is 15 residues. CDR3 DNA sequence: TGTGCCAGCAGTGAAATGGGGGGAACTGGAAACACCATATATTTT. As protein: CASSEMGGTGNTIYF.

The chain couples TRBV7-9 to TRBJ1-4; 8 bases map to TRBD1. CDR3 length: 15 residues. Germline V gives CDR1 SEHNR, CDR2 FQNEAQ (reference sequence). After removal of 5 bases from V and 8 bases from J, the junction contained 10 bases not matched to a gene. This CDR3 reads CASSPRPGGLEKLFF. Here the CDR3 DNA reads TGTGCCAGCAGCCCCCGGCCAGGGGGCTTGGAAAAACTGTTTTTT.

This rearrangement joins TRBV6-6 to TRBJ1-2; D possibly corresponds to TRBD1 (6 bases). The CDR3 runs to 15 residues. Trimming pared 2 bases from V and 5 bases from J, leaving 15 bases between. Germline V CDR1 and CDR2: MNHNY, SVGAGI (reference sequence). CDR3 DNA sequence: TGTGCCAGCAGTTACATCAACAGGGAAGGATATGGCTACACCTTC. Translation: CASSYINREGYGYTF.

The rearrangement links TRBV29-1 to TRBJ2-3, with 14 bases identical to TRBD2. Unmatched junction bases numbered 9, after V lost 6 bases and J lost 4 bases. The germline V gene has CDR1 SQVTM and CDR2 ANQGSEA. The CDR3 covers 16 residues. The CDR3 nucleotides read TGCAGCGTCAAAATGGGACTAGCGGGGGTCCCAGATACGCAGTATTTT. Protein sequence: CSVKMGLAGVPDTQYF.

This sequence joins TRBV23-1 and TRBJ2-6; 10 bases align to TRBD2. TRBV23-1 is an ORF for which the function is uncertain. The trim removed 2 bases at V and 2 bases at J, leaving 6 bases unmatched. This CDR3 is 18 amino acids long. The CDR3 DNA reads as TGCGCCAGCAGTCAACGGACTAGCGGCTTTCCTGGGGCCAACGTCCTGACTTTC. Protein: CASSQRTSGFPGANVLTF.

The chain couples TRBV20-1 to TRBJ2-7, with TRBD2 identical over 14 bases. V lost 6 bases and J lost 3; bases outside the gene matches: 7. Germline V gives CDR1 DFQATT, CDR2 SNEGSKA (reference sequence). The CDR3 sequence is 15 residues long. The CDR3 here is CSAQPGTSGSYEQYF. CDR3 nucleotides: TGCAGTGCCCAGCCTGGGACTAGCGGGAGCTACGAGCAGTACTTC.

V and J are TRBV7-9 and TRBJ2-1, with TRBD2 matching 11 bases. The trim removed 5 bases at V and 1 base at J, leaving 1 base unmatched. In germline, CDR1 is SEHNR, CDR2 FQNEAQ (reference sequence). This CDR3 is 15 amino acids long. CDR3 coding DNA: TGTGCCAGCAGCGCTAGCGGGAGGTCCTACAATGAGCAGTTCTTC. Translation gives CASSASGRSYNEQFF.

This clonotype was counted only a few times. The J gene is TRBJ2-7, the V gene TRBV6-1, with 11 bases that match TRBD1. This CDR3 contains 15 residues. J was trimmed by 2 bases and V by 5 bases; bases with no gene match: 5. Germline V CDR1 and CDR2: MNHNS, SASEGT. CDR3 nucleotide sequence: TGTGCCAGCAGTAATCCGGGACAGGGGGCCTACGAGCAGTACTTC. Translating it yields CASSNPGQGAYEQYF.

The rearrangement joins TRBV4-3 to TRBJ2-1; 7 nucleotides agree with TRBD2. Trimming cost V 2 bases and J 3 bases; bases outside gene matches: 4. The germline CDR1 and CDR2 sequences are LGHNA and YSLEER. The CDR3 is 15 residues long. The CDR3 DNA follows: TGCGCCAGCAGCCAATCAGCGGGAAGCTACAATGAGCAGTTCTTC. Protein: CASSQSAGSYNEQFF.

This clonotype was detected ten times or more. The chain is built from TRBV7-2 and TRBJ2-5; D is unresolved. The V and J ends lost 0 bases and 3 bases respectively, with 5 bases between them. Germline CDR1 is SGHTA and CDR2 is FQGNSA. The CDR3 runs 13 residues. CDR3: CASSLAVEETQYF. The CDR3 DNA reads TGTGCCAGCAGCTTAGCGGTAGAAGAGACCCAGTACTTC. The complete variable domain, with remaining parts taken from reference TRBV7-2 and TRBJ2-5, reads GAGVSQSPSNKVTEKGKDVELRCDPISGHTALYWYRQSLGQGLEFLIYFQGNSAPDKSGLPSDRFSAERTGGSVSTLTIQRTQQEDSAVYLCASSLAVEETQYFGPGTRLLVL.

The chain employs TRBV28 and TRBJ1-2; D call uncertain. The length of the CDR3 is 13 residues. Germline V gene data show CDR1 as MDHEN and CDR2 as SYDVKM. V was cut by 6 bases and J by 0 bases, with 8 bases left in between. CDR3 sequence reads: CASSVSANYGYTF. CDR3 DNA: TGTGCCAGCAGCGTGTCAGCTAACTATGGCTACACCTTC.

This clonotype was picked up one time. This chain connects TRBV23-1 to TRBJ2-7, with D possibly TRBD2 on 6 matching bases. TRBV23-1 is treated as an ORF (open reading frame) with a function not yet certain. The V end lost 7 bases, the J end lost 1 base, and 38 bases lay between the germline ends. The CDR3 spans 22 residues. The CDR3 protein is CASTFRGTPGARRGEGSYEQYF. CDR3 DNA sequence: TGCGCCAGCACTTTCCGAGGGACCCCGGGTGCCCGGAGGGGCGAAGGGTCCTACGAGCAGTACTTC.

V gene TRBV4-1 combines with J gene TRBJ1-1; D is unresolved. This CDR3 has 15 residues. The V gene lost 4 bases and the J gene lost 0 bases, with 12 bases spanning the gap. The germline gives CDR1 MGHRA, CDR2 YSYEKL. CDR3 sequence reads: CASSPRFGVNTEAFF. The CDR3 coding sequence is TGCGCCAGCAGCCCCAGATTCGGAGTGAACACTGAAGCTTTCTTT.